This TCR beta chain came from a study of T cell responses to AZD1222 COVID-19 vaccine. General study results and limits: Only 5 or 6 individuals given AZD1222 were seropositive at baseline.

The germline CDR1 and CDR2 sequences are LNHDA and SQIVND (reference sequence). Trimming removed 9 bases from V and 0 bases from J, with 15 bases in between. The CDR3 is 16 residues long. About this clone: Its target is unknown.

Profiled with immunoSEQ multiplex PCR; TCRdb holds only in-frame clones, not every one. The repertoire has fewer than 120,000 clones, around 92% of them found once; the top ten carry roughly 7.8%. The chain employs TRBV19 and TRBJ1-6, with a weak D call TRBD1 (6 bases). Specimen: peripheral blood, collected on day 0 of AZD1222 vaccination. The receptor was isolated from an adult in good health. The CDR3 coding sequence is TGTGCCAGCCGACGGGACATCAGCTCCTATAATTCACCCCTCCACTTT. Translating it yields CASRRDISSYNSPLHF.